Following are 27 T cell receptor beta chains from one sample sequenced in a study of blood T cells in healthy people across ages. Next came a second PCR, run for about 7 to 12 cycles, which used a sample-barcoded 5' primer along with a J-beta primer mix. TCRdb reprocessed the 5' RACE reads via MiXCR and lists one record per CDR3 protein. This sample has around 1,000,000 distinct CDR3 sequences, with approximately 26% found just once. These same data were also listed under a study on T cells of mothers and their children.

The sequenced sample consisted of blood. These receptors all come from a girl aged 2-10 years in good health.

The chain couples TRBV12-3 or TRBV12-4 to TRBJ2-2, with 10 bases fitting TRBD2. Trimming at V came to 5 bases and at J to 9 bases, leaving 9 bases not matched to a gene. The CDR3 sequence is 15 residues long. The CDR3 spells CASSLGLAETWELFF. As DNA, the CDR3 is TGTGCCAGCAGTCTCGGACTAGCGGAGACCTGGGAGCTGTTTTTT.

This clonotype was observed a few times. A junction end diverges from the germline sequence, so it may reflect a read error. V and J are TRBV12-3 or TRBV12-4 and TRBJ2-6; D not resolved. The CDR3 runs 12 residues. The CDR3 DNA reads as TGCGCCAGCAGTTTAGGATCCCTCGTCCTGACTTTC. Its translation is CASSLGSLVLTF.

The chain joins TRBV3-1 to TRBJ2-7; D could derive from TRBD1 or TRBD2 (7 bases each). Germline CDR1 LGHDT, CDR2 YNNKEL (reference sequence). This CDR3 contains 16 residues. V was trimmed by 0 bases and J by 0 bases, leaving 12 bases between them. CDR3 DNA: TGTGCCAGCAGCCAAGATCAGGGGGGGCCCTCCTACGAGCAGTACTTC. Protein product: CASSQDQGGPSYEQYF.

The rearrangement uses TRBV28 and TRBJ2-1; D tentatively reads TRBD1 or TRBD2 (5 bases each). V was pared by 10 bases and J by 2 bases, with 12 bases between. CDR3 size: 13 residues. Germline CDR1 MDHEN, CDR2 SYDVKM. The CDR3 nucleotides are TGTGCCATTACCGGGACCCCCTACAATGAGCAGTTCTTC. This gives the protein CAITGTPYNEQFF.

V gene TRBV6-6 combines with J gene TRBJ1-2, with D uncertain. Per germline, CDR1 MNHNY and CDR2 SVGAGI (reference sequence). Trimming shortened V by 10 bases and J by 2 bases, and 17 bases separated the two germline ends. The length of the CDR3 is 14 residues. CDR3 bases: TGTGCCACGCCCCCTGCGGGAATCAACTATGGCTACACCTTC. Its translation is CATPPAGINYGYTF.

This clonotype was observed a handful of times. This chain joins TRBV5-1 and TRBJ1-2; 7 bases fit TRBD1. Germline CDR1 reads SGHRS; CDR2 reads YFSETQ. The V segment lost 4 bases and the J segment 4 bases; nucleotides outside the gene matches: 10. The CDR3 length is 15 residues. The CDR3 DNA is TGCGCCAGCAGCCCCTCAACAGGGGCCCTCTATGGCTACACCTTC. This gives the protein CASSPSTGALYGYTF.

The chain combines TRBV9 with TRBJ2-1; perhaps TRBD2 as D (7 bases). Germline V lookup: CDR1 SGDLS, CDR2 YYNGEE. V shed 0 bases and J shed 6 bases, with 13 bases lying between them. This CDR3 has 15 amino acids. The CDR3 DNA reads as TGTGCCAGCAGCGTAGGGGGCGGGGGCTTCAATGAGCAGTTCTTC. Translation gives CASSVGGGGFNEQFF.

The rearrangement links TRBV19 to TRBJ1-5, with a weak D call TRBD1 (6 bases). Trimming stripped 9 bases from V and 2 bases from J, with 14 bases between. CDR3 length: 14 amino acids. Germline assignment: CDR1 LNHDA and CDR2 SQIVND (reference sequence). The CDR3 DNA follows: TGTGCCAGCAGGGGCGGTGAGGGCAATCAGCCCCAGCATTTT. It is translated as CASRGGEGNQPQHF.

The V and J genes are TRBV12-3 or TRBV12-4 and TRBJ2-3; the D is unclear. Trimming left V 6 bases short and J 3 bases short, with 13 bases between. This CDR3 comprises 14 residues. The DNA of the CDR3 is TGTGCCAGCAGCCGTAATAGGATGACAGATACGCAGTATTTT. It is translated as CASSRNRMTDTQYF.

The rearrangement uses TRBV12-3 or TRBV12-4 and TRBJ2-5, with D perhaps matching TRBD1 (5 bases). With the DNA end fitting TRBJ2-7 better, the J assignment may be wrong. The CDR3 spans 14 residues. The CDR3: CASSSDSREYEQYF. The CDR3 DNA is TGTGCCAGCAGCTCTGACAGCAGAGAGTACGAGCAGTACTTC.

This clonotype occurred a few times. This sequence joins TRBV29-1 and TRBJ1-2, with 7 bases aligning to TRBD1. Trimming at V came to 4 bases and at J to 5 bases, leaving 4 bases not matched to a gene. This CDR3 has 12 residues. Germline CDR1 and CDR2: SQVTM and ANQGSEA. This CDR3 reads CSVGDRVYGYTF. The CDR3 nucleotides read TGCAGCGTTGGGGACAGAGTGTATGGCTACACCTTC.

A note on this clonotype: Germline and junction disagree at one end, which may indicate a read error. The chain employs TRBV18 and TRBJ2-7, with 9 bases identical to TRBD2. Germline V gene sequence: CDR1 KGHSH, CDR2 LQKENI. The CDR3 totals 13 residues. The CDR3 reads CASPPSGDYEQYF. The CDR3 DNA reads as TGTGCCAGCCCACCTAGCGGGGACTACGAGCAGTACTTC.

This clonotype appeared a few times. This chain links TRBV20-1 with TRBJ2-3, with D possibly matching TRBD2 (5 bases). The V gene lost 5 bases and the J gene lost 2 bases, with 23 bases spanning the gap. Germline CDR1 and CDR2: DFQATT and SNEGSKA (reference sequence). This CDR3 has 17 amino acids. The chain's CDR3 is CSAGVGWGSEYTDTQYF. In DNA, the CDR3 is TGCAGTGCTGGAGTGGGGTGGGGTAGCGAATACACAGATACGCAGTATTTT.

This sequence joins TRBV24-1 and TRBJ2-7; no clear D gene. V was shortened by 4 bases and J by 4 bases, with 7 bases between the two germline ends. The length of the CDR3 is 12 residues. Germline CDR1 is KGHDR and CDR2 is SFDVKD. CDR3 region: CATSELSYEQYF. The CDR3 nucleotides are TGTGCCACCAGTGAACTATCTTACGAGCAGTACTTC.

This sequence joins TRBV27 and TRBJ1-2, with TRBD1 identical over 10 bases. Germline-derived CDR1 and CDR2 are MNHEY and SMNVEV (reference sequence). This CDR3 contains 13 residues. Unmatched junction bases numbered 7, after V lost 5 bases and J lost 10 bases. The CDR3 region is CASSLYGTGAYTF. The CDR3 DNA is TGTGCCAGCAGTCTATACGGGACAGGGGCCTACACCTTC.

The chain joins TRBV5-4 to TRBJ1-2; weak D call: TRBD1 (5 bases). CDR3 size: 14 residues. V was cut by 3 bases and J by 6 bases, with 15 bases left in between. Germline V gives CDR1 SGHNT, CDR2 YYREEE (reference sequence). The CDR3 DNA follows: TGTGCCAGCAGCTCCCTCTGGGACGGAGATGGCTACACCTTC. Residues: CASSSLWDGDGYTF.

The V gene is TRBV7-2, the J gene TRBJ2-3, with D perhaps TRBD2 (6 bases). With 0 bases removed from V and 4 bases from J, the gap between germline ends came to 14 bases. This CDR3 region has 16 residues. The germline CDR1 and CDR2 sequences are SGHTA and FQGNSA. CDR3 sequence: CASSLAPELAPDTQYF. CDR3 coding DNA: TGTGCCAGCAGCTTAGCGCCGGAACTAGCCCCAGATACGCAGTATTTT.

J is TRBJ1-1 and V is TRBV5-6; D unresolved. V was clipped by 0 bases and J by 4 bases, with 7 bases between them. Germline assignment: CDR1 SGHDT and CDR2 YYEEEE. The CDR3 is 13 residues long. CDR3 in amino acids: CASSLVRFTEAFF. DNA of the CDR3: TGTGCCAGCAGCTTGGTCAGGTTCACTGAAGCTTTCTTT. The entire variable domain, with the rest obtained from reference TRBV5-6 and TRBJ1-1, is as follows: DAGVTQSPTHLIKTRGQQVTLRCSPKSGHDTVSWYQQALGQGPQFIFQYYEEEERQRGNFPDRFSGHQFPNYSSELNVNALLLGDSALYLCASSLVRFTEAFFGQGTRLTVV.

This clonotype was recorded a few times. The rearrangement links TRBV20-1 to TRBJ2-5, with TRBD2 matching 10 bases. There are 16 residues in the CDR3. The V segment lost 3 bases and the J segment 0 bases; nucleotides outside the gene matches: 7. The germline CDR1 and CDR2 sequences are DFQATT and SNEGSKA (reference sequence). CDR3 region: CSASPGLAAYQETQYF. The CDR3, as DNA: TGCAGTGCTAGCCCCGGACTAGCGGCATACCAAGAGACCCAGTACTTC.

CDR3 loop: CASSPNSGSQETQYF. DNA of the CDR3: TGTGCCAGCAGTCCCAATTCAGGGTCCCAAGAGACCCAGTACTTC. The J gene is TRBJ2-5, the V gene TRBV25-1; possibly TRBD1 for D (5 bases). Trimming cost V 5 bases and J 1 base, with 14 bases left between them. Germline CDR1 MGHDK, CDR2 SYGVNS. The CDR3 sequence is 15 residues long. The complete variable domain, with remaining parts taken from reference TRBV25-1 and TRBJ2-5, reads EADIYQTPRYLVIGTGKKITLECSQTMGHDKMYWYQQDPGMELHLIHYSYGVNSTEKGDLSSESTVSRIRTEHFPLTLESARPSHTSQYLCASSPNSGSQETQYFGPGTRLLVL.

In its sample, this clonotype was seen a few times. The rearrangement uses TRBV15 and TRBJ2-3, with D perhaps given as TRBD1 or TRBD2 (5 bases each). This CDR3 has 13 residues. Germline lookup yields CDR1 LNHNV and CDR2 YYDKDF (reference sequence). V was pared by 8 bases and J by 5 bases, with 14 bases between. The CDR3 reads CATGQGRGDTQYF. CDR3 nucleotide sequence: TGTGCCACCGGGCAGGGCCGGGGAGATACGCAGTATTTT.

The rearrangement links TRBV6-2 or TRBV6-3 to TRBJ1-1; D remains unclear. The V gene lost 6 bases and the J gene lost 5 bases, with 16 bases spanning the gap. CDR1 is MNHEY, CDR2 SVGEGT, per germline. The CDR3 is 14 residues long. The CDR3 region is CASSIDGPRTEAFF. The CDR3 DNA sequence: TGTGCCAGCAGCATCGACGGCCCTCGAACTGAAGCTTTCTTT.

This clonotype has a handful of counts. This chain joins TRBV20-1 and TRBJ2-1; tentative D call: TRBD2 (6 bases). Germline CDR1 and CDR2: DFQATT and SNEGSKA (reference sequence). This CDR3 comprises 17 residues. Trimming cost V 4 bases and J 0 bases, with 19 bases left between them. The CDR3, as DNA: TGCAGTGCTACGTTCCCGCCCGGCGGGAACTCCTACAATGAGCAGTTCTTC. Amino acid sequence: CSATFPPGGNSYNEQFF.

J is TRBJ1-5 and V is TRBV6-5, with a possible D match to TRBD1 (6 bases). Trimming stripped 3 bases from V and 0 bases from J, with 15 bases between. The germline V gene has CDR1 MNHEY and CDR2 SVGAGI. This CDR3 spans 17 amino acids. CDR3 nucleotide sequence: TGTGCCAGCAGTTATGAGGTCAGGGGCTATAGCAATCAGCCCCAGCATTTT. This translates into CASSYEVRGYSNQPQHF.

There are a few counts of this clonotype. The rearrangement joins TRBV28 to TRBJ2-7; a possible D gene is TRBD1 (6 bases). V lost 7 bases to trimming and J lost 1 base, with 14 bases between them. CDR1 is MDHEN and CDR2 is SYDVKM in the germline V gene. The CDR3 extends over 14 amino acids. The CDR3 protein is CASIPLQGSYEQYF. CDR3 DNA: TGTGCCAGCATTCCCTTACAGGGTTCCTACGAGCAGTACTTC.

The chain recombines TRBV7-9 with TRBJ1-4; no clear D gene. This CDR3 spans 15 amino acids. Trimming left V 3 bases short and J 8 bases short, with 16 bases between. Looked up from germline, CDR1 is SEHNR and CDR2 is FQNEAQ (reference sequence). CDR3 DNA sequence: TGTGCCAGCAGCTTTCTAGACTCGTATGGAGAAAAACTGTTTTTT. Protein sequence: CASSFLDSYGEKLFF.

The sample holds a few counts of this clonotype. The genes are TRBV7-2 and TRBJ2-7; a possible D gene is TRBD2 (6 bases). The CDR3 extends over 15 amino acids. Germline V CDR1 and CDR2: SGHTA, FQGNSA. V was trimmed by 3 bases and J by 2 bases, leaving 14 bases between them. The CDR3 DNA sequence: TGTGCCAGCAGCTTGGGTGGGGGGTTTCCCTACGAGCAGTACTTC. Encoded protein: CASSLGGGFPYEQYF.